This T cell receptor beta chain emerged from a study of T cells after yellow fever vaccination. This clonotype has only a few counts. Antigen specificity is unknown. Study-level findings and limits: CD4 and CD8 compartments shared a small share of clonotypes. There was a possibility that FACS-sorted repertoires contained abundant clonotypes contaminating from the bulk population. Most primary-vaccination clones reappeared after the booster (just under 98% CD4, about 87% CD8).

Generation of TCR cDNA used 5'RACE template switching (which added a universal primer site and UMIs). TCRdb re-called the 5' RACE reads through MiXCR, storing one row per CDR3 protein. Counted here are under 400,000 distinct CDR3 sequences, approximately 13% occurring once; the ten biggest clones make up 3.2%. Sequences were derived from CD4+ T cells sorted from PBMCs, sampled 15 days after the yellow fever booster vaccination. The sequence derives from a man younger than 35 who received the YFV17D yellow fever vaccine.

The CDR3 coding sequence is TGCAGTGCTATGGCGGGGGGATCGAGCTCCTACAATGAGCAGTTCTTC. This codes for CSAMAGGSSSYNEQFF. The genes are TRBV20-1 and TRBJ2-1; TRBD2 aligns across 8 bases. This CDR3 has 16 residues. Germline V CDR1 and CDR2: DFQATT, SNEGSKA (reference sequence). J lost 0 bases, V lost 4 bases, and 8 bases had no gene match.